The 23 T cell receptor beta chains reported below all come from one sample, sequenced in a study of blood T cell repertoires in COVID-19. Data came from immunoSEQ multiplex PCR; TCRdb stores just in-frame clones and leaves some out. The sample holds about 180,000 clones, 82% seen once. Sequenced input: peripheral blood. Every receptor here comes from a woman between 70 and 85 years old with acute or convalescent COVID-19.

This clone appeared a few times. The chain joins TRBV11-1 to TRBJ2-7; 9 positions match TRBD1. V lost 4 bases and J lost 3; bases outside the gene matches: 10. Germline assignment: CDR1 SGHAT and CDR2 FQDESV (reference sequence). This CDR3 spans 16 amino acids. The CDR3: CASSSVAGTGNYEQYF. The CDR3 DNA is TGTGCCAGCAGCTCCGTAGCCGGGACAGGGAACTACGAGCAGTACTTC.

The table lists this clone with a few counts. This chain connects TRBV29-1 to TRBJ2-1; 10 bases line up with TRBD2. Germline CDR1 and CDR2: SQVTM and ANQGSEA. After removal of 6 bases from V and 5 bases from J, the junction contained 13 bases not matched to a gene. This CDR3 comprises 16 residues. This CDR3 reads CSVNPPSGSSHNEQFF. The DNA for the CDR3 is TGCAGCGTCAACCCCCCTAGCGGGAGTTCCCACAATGAGCAGTTCTTC.

The chain employs TRBV7-2 and TRBJ2-7; TRBD2 matches 7 bases. V dropped 2 bases and J dropped 7; count of bases not matched to a gene: 11. Germline V gives CDR1 SGHTA, CDR2 FQGNSA. The CDR3 runs to 15 residues. This chain's CDR3 is CASSLRGTIPSEQYF. The CDR3 DNA reads TGTGCCAGCAGCTTACGCGGGACTATTCCTTCGGAGCAGTACTTC.

This clone has just a few counts. V and J are TRBV5-1 and TRBJ1-2, with D possibly being TRBD1 (6 bases). This CDR3 spans 15 amino acids. CDR1 is SGHRS and CDR2 is YFSETQ in the germline V gene. The V end was cut by 2 bases, the J end by 5 bases, with 16 bases between. CDR3 DNA: TGCGCCAGCAGCTTACGGCAGGGGCGCGATTATGGCTACACCTTC. Residues: CASSLRQGRDYGYTF.

V and J are TRBV5-1 and TRBJ1-2; 7 nucleotides line up with TRBD1. Germline V gene data show CDR1 as SGHRS and CDR2 as YFSETQ. V lost 0 bases and J lost 3; bases outside the gene matches: 5. This CDR3 is built from 15 residues. The CDR3 is CASSLGGTAYYGYTF. The CDR3 coding sequence is TGCGCCAGCAGCTTGGGGGGGACAGCTTACTATGGCTACACCTTC. Full variable domain (outside the CDR3, taken from reference TRBV5-1 and TRBJ1-2): KAGVTQTPRYLIKTRGQQVTLSCSPISGHRSVSWYQQTPGQGLQFLFEYFSETQRNKGNFPGRFSGRQFSNSRSEMNVSTLELGDSALYLCASSLGGTAYYGYTFGSGTRLTVV.

The chain uses TRBV30 and TRBJ1-1; 9 positions match TRBD1. The length of the CDR3 is 14 residues. Germline assignment: CDR1 GTSNPN and CDR2 SVGIG (reference sequence). J was trimmed by 4 bases and V by 3 bases; bases with no gene match: 6. CDR3 DNA sequence: TGTGCCTGGAGGGACAGGGGAAGAGTCACTGAAGCTTTCTTT. Translated, it gives CAWRDRGRVTEAFF. Full variable domain (rest looked up from reference TRBV30 and TRBJ1-1): SQTIHQWPATLVQPVGSPLSLECTVEGTSNPNLYWYRQAAGRGLQLLFYSVGIGQISSEVPQNLSASRPQDRQFILSSKKLLLSDSGFYLCAWRDRGRVTEAFFGQGTRLTVV.

The chain uses TRBV9 and TRBJ2-3, with D possibly TRBD2 on 6 matching bases. This CDR3 has 14 amino acids. Between the trimmed V and J ends, which lost 2 bases and 3 bases, there was a span of 10 bases. Germline V gives CDR1 SGDLS, CDR2 YYNGEE. CDR3 amino acids: CASSVRGGTDTQYF. As DNA, the CDR3 is TGTGCCAGCAGCGTTCGGGGAGGAACAGATACGCAGTATTTT. Using reference TRBV9 and TRBJ2-3 for the parts outside the CDR3, the full variable domain is DSGVTQTPKHLITATGQRVTLRCSPRSGDLSVYWYQQSLDQGLQFLIQYYNGEERAKGNILERFSAQQFPDLHSELNLSSLELGDSALYFCASSVRGGTDTQYFGPGTRLTVL.

This rearrangement joins TRBV11-2 to TRBJ2-7; 9 nucleotides line up with TRBD1. CDR3 length equals 15 residues. Trimming removed 5 bases from V and 4 bases from J; junction bases left unmatched: 9. Germline V gene sequence: CDR1 SGHAT, CDR2 FQNNGV. CDR3 sequence (DNA): TGTGCCAGCAGCCCAACCGGGACAGGGCTATACGAGCAGTACTTC. This encodes CASSPTGTGLYEQYF. Filled out from reference TRBV11-2 and TRBJ2-7, the complete variable domain reads EAGVAQSPRYKIIEKRQSVAFWCNPISGHATLYWYQQILGQGPKLLIQFQNNGVVDDSQLPKDRFSAERLKGVDSTLKIQPAKLEDSAVYLCASSPTGTGLYEQYFGPGTRLTVT.

The chain is built from TRBV14 and TRBJ2-2, with 7 bases identical to TRBD2. Trimming cost V 4 bases and J 4 bases; bases outside gene matches: 0. CDR1 is SGHDN and CDR2 is FVKESK in the germline V gene. This CDR3 spans 13 amino acids. CDR3 loop: CASSRGGTGELFF. The DNA for the CDR3 is TGTGCCAGCAGCCGGGGGGGCACCGGGGAGCTGTTTTTT.

As DNA, the CDR3 is TGTGCCAGCAGGACGGGAATACTAGCCAAAAACATTCAGTACTTC. It codes for CASRTGILAKNIQYF. The chain has TRBV28 and TRBJ2-4; D is possibly TRBD2 (5 bases). V was shortened by 6 bases and J by 0 bases, with 12 bases between the two germline ends. Germline CDR1 reads MDHEN; CDR2 reads SYDVKM. The CDR3 runs to 15 residues. Drawing the rest from reference TRBV28 and TRBJ2-4, the complete variable domain is DVKVTQSSRYLVKRTGEKVFLECVQDMDHENMFWYRQDPGLGLRLIYFSYDVKMKEKGDIPEGYSVSREKKERFSLILESASTNQTSMYLCASRTGILAKNIQYFGAGTRLSVL.

This clone was counted a single time. The rearrangement uses TRBV7-2 and TRBJ2-1; D might be TRBD2 (6 bases). Germline V gives CDR1 SGHTA, CDR2 FQGNSA. The ends were cut back, 2 bases at V and 2 bases at J, with 13 bases in the middle. This CDR3 has 16 residues. The CDR3 DNA reads TGTGCCAGCAGCTTAATCGGGGGTTATACCTACAATGAGCAGTTCTTC. Amino acid sequence: CASSLIGGYTYNEQFF. Drawing the rest from reference TRBV7-2 and TRBJ2-1, the complete variable domain is GAGVSQSPSNKVTEKGKDVELRCDPISGHTALYWYRQSLGQGLEFLIYFQGNSAPDKSGLPSDRFSAERTGGSVSTLTIQRTQQEDSAVYLCASSLIGGYTYNEQFFGPGTRLTVL.

The rearrangement joins TRBV11-3 to TRBJ2-5; TRBD1 might be the D (5 bases). Germline V gene lookup returns CDR1 SGHNT and CDR2 YENEEA. Trimming left V 3 bases short and J 5 bases short, with 22 bases between. The CDR3 contains 17 residues. CDR3: CASSFGQGRPSGETQYF. In DNA form, the CDR3 reads TGTGCCAGCAGCTTCGGGCAGGGCCGACCCTCTGGGGAGACCCAGTACTTC.

The gene calls are TRBV3-1 (or the pseudogene TRBV3-2) and TRBJ2-1; D is ambiguous. The V gene lost 4 bases and the J gene lost 5 bases, with 18 bases spanning the gap. The CDR3 is 16 amino acids. Germline CDR1 reads LGHDT; CDR2 reads YNNKEL (reference sequence). This chain's CDR3 is CASSPRNPLLNNEQFF. The CDR3 region has the DNA TGTGCCAGCAGCCCGCGAAATCCCCTCCTTAACAATGAGCAGTTCTTC.

CDR3 amino acids: CASSLSGQGAFLTF. The DNA of the CDR3 is TGTGCCAGCAGTTTATCAGGACAGGGGGCCTTCCTGACTTTC. The chain combines TRBV28 with TRBJ2-6; 11 bases fit TRBD1. The germline V gene has CDR1 MDHEN and CDR2 SYDVKM. The CDR3 spans 14 residues. Losses at the gene ends were 1 base for V and 14 bases for J; bases not matched to a gene: 4.

The rearrangement joins TRBV19 to TRBJ1-2; the match to TRBD1 covers 7 bases. V trimming: 7 bases; J trimming: 6 bases; junction bases outside the gene matches: 11. The germline V gene has CDR1 LNHDA and CDR2 SQIVND (reference sequence). The CDR3 loop spans 14 amino acids. The chain's CDR3 is CASTPSGQWDGYTF. DNA for the CDR3: TGTGCCAGTACCCCGTCGGGACAGTGGGATGGCTACACCTTC.

The chain carries TRBV6-2 or TRBV6-3 and TRBJ1-6, with a possible D match to TRBD1 (6 bases). CDR3 length equals 17 residues. Trimming left V 4 bases short and J 9 bases short, with 22 bases between. CDR1 and CDR2 (germline): MNHEY, SVGEGT. CDR3 protein: CASSSEVTGTRTSPLHF. Written as DNA, the CDR3 is TGTGCCAGCAGTTCCGAGGTAACCGGGACAAGGACTTCACCCCTCCACTTT.

J is TRBJ1-1 and V is TRBV30, with D hard to call. Deletions cut 1 base from V and 4 bases from J, with 10 bases between. Germline assignment: CDR1 GTSNPN and CDR2 SVGIG (reference sequence). The CDR3 sequence is 13 residues long. CDR3 sequence: CAWSAPMATEAFF. CDR3 coding DNA: TGTGCCTGGAGTGCACCGATGGCCACTGAAGCTTTCTTT.

The chain is built from TRBV11-3 and TRBJ2-1; a weak D match, TRBD2 (6 bases). V was trimmed by 4 bases and J by 6 bases, leaving 7 bases between them. The CDR3 length is 12 residues. Germline CDR1 SGHNT, CDR2 YENEEA. CDR3 sequence: CASSSGVNEQFF. The CDR3 DNA is TGTGCCAGCAGCTCGGGAGTCAATGAGCAGTTCTTC.

This chain joins TRBV5-6 and TRBJ1-3, with D tentatively TRBD1 (6 bases). The CDR3 has 15 amino acids. V gave up 2 bases and J gave up 2 bases, with 11 bases separating them. Germline V gene sequence: CDR1 SGHDT, CDR2 YYEEEE. CDR3 bases: TGTGCCAGCAGCTTAACAGGGAGCCCTGGAAACACCATATATTTT. It specifies CASSLTGSPGNTIYF. Filled out from reference TRBV5-6 and TRBJ1-3, the complete variable domain reads DAGVTQSPTHLIKTRGQQVTLRCSPKSGHDTVSWYQQALGQGPQFIFQYYEEEERQRGNFPDRFSGHQFPNYSSELNVNALLLGDSALYLCASSLTGSPGNTIYFGEGSWLTVV.

V and J are TRBV6-5 and TRBJ1-4; weak D call: TRBD1 (5 bases). The CDR3 has 14 amino acids. With 2 bases removed from V and 5 bases from J, the gap between germline ends came to 9 bases. Looked up from germline, CDR1 is MNHEY and CDR2 is SVGAGI. The CDR3 nucleotides read TGTGCCAGCAGTTACGGGGGGGGAAATGAAAAACTGTTTTTT. It is translated as CASSYGGGNEKLFF.

The chain has TRBV28 and TRBJ2-1, with D maybe TRBD2 (6 bases). Trimming took 6 bases from V and 2 from J, leaving 17 bases between them. Germline CDR1 and CDR2: MDHEN and SYDVKM. The CDR3 covers 16 residues. The CDR3 bases are TGTGCCAGCAGCCCAAGAGGCGGGGCTACCTACAATGAGCAGTTCTTC. Translated: CASSPRGGATYNEQFF.

This clone came up a few times. The chain carries TRBV6-2 or TRBV6-3 and TRBJ1-2, with 8 bases lining up with TRBD1. The trim removed 0 bases at V and 7 bases at J, leaving 7 bases unmatched. Per germline, CDR1 MNHEY and CDR2 SVGEGT. This CDR3 is built from 15 residues. The CDR3 nucleotides are TGTGCCAGCAGTTACTCAGACAGGGGCCTAGGTGGCTACACCTTC. Its translation is CASSYSDRGLGGYTF.

V is TRBV6-1 and J is TRBJ1-5, with D uncertain. This CDR3 has 16 residues. Germline V gene lookup returns CDR1 MNHNS and CDR2 SASEGT. The V and J ends lost 4 bases and 2 bases respectively, with 15 bases between them. CDR3 sequence: CASSGEGGIRNQPQHF. CDR3 coding DNA: TGTGCCAGCAGTGGGGAGGGAGGCATTCGCAATCAGCCCCAGCATTTT.